The present T cell receptor beta chain was sequenced within a study of blood T cell repertoires in COVID-19. About the research overall: COVID-19 samples collected from the United States, Italy and Spain covered acute and convalescent phases.

Measured with immunoSEQ multiplex PCR; TCRdb has only the in-frame clones, and not every one. The table has approximately 170,000 clones, 86% seen once. The CDR3 has 16 amino acids. V gene TRBV21-1 combines with J gene TRBJ1-5; the D segment call TRBD1 is taken from the table without a DNA check. TRBV21-1 is a documented pseudogene. The sequenced sample consisted of peripheral blood. The sequence derives from an older man with acute or convalescent COVID-19. Here the CDR3 DNA reads TGTGCCAGCAAGCGGACAGGGTCAGATAGCAATCAGCCCCAGCATTTT. As protein: CASKRTGSDSNQPQHF.